Following are 22 T cell receptor beta chains from one sample sequenced in a study of beta chain features in type 1 diabetes. Points from the study as a whole: The study found moderately but significantly shorter TCRB CDR3s in all four CD4+ subsets of Type 1 diabetes patients.

TCRB transcripts that were expressed got sequenced, as all of the isolated RNA had been reverse transcribed. The repertoire was sequenced with immunoSEQ multiplex PCR; TCRdb's copy has only in-frame clones and lacks some. The sample lists roughly 350,000 clones, about 10% occurring once. The antigens these receptors bind are not known. The sequencing input was central memory CD4+ T cells from blood. These receptors were collected from a young man with type 1 diabetes.

This clone was observed a handful of times. DNA for the CDR3: TGTGCCAGCAGCTTGCGACGGATTACAAGTGATGAGCAGTTCTTC. Amino acid sequence: CASSLRRITSDEQFF. The chain uses TRBV7-2 and TRBJ2-1; D ambiguous. The CDR3 length is 15 residues. Germline loops: CDR1 SGHTA, CDR2 FQGNSA. V lost 3 bases and J 8 bases, leaving 17 bases between the germline ends.

The CDR3 protein is CASSISRVNEQFF. CDR3 nucleotides: TGTGCCAGTAGTATAAGTCGGGTAAATGAGCAGTTCTTC. V is TRBV19 and J is TRBJ2-1; no firm D call. The CDR3 is 13 amino acids. The V gene's germline CDR1 is LNHDA and CDR2 SQIVND (reference sequence). Trimming pared 2 bases from V and 7 bases from J, leaving 9 bases between.

About this clone: The same CDR3 can be traced to other DNA sequences in this sample. The gene calls are TRBV11-2 and TRBJ2-1, with D maybe TRBD1 (6 bases). The CDR3 runs 15 residues. Trimming shortened V by 0 bases and J by 4 bases, and 10 bases separated the two germline ends. Germline CDR1 SGHAT, CDR2 FQNNGV. In DNA form, the CDR3 reads TGTGCCAGCAGCTTAGAGGGGGCAGCGTACAATGAGCAGTTCTTC. It codes for CASSLEGAAYNEQFF.

A word on this clone: Other DNA sequences in the sample encode the same CDR3. The rearrangement links TRBV30 to TRBJ1-4; D is ambiguous. This CDR3 has 12 amino acids. Germline loops: CDR1 GTSNPN, CDR2 SVGIG (reference sequence). The V and J ends lost 0 bases and 8 bases respectively, with 7 bases between them. CDR3 amino acids: CAWSVLREKLFF. Here the CDR3 DNA reads TGTGCCTGGAGTGTGTTAAGAGAAAAACTGTTTTTT.

J is TRBJ1-5 and V is TRBV6-1, with 9 bases that match TRBD1. V dropped 5 bases and J dropped 5; count of bases not matched to a gene: 4. CDR3 length: 14 amino acids. Germline loops: CDR1 MNHNS, CDR2 SASEGT. For the CDR3, the DNA is TGTGCCAGCAGTTCGGACAGGGGTTATCAGCCCCAGCATTTT. This translates into CASSSDRGYQPQHF.

This clone has at least ten counts. This chain links TRBV18 with TRBJ2-3; 7 bases agree with TRBD2. The J segment lost 4 bases and the V segment lost 3 bases, leaving 1 base of the junction unmatched. The CDR3 contains 13 residues. Germline V gives CDR1 KGHSH, CDR2 LQKENI. The CDR3 region has the DNA TGTGCCAGCTCACCCCGGGGGGCAGATACGCAGTATTTT. This codes for CASSPRGADTQYF.

This clone was recorded many times. The chain carries TRBV2 and TRBJ1-1; D is undetermined. Trimming left V 8 bases short and J 1 base short, with 14 bases between. The germline CDR1 and CDR2 sequences are SNHLY and FYNNEI. The CDR3 runs 14 residues. The CDR3, as DNA: TGTGCCAGCTTAGCGGAGGCGTCGAACACTGAAGCTTTCTTT. It yields the protein CASLAEASNTEAFF.

The chain combines TRBV27 with TRBJ2-2; no clear D. The CDR3 covers 15 residues. V was trimmed by 7 bases and J by 0 bases, leaving 12 bases between them. Germline CDR1 MNHEY, CDR2 SMNVEV (reference sequence). CDR3 DNA: TGTGCCAGCACCCCTTATTCTTCGAACACCGGGGAGCTGTTTTTT. Its translation is CASTPYSSNTGELFF.

This clone was detected only a few times. This rearrangement joins TRBV6-1 to TRBJ1-3; 8 bases agree with TRBD1. The CDR3 totals 15 residues. Germline V gene data show CDR1 as MNHNS and CDR2 as SASEGT. V dropped 4 bases and J dropped 4; count of bases not matched to a gene: 6. The CDR3 DNA follows: TGTGCCAGCAGTGTTTGGACAGGGATCGGAAACACCATATATTTT. This gives the protein CASSVWTGIGNTIYF.

This clone was counted between two and nine times. V usage is TRBV4-1 and J usage is TRBJ1-2; 10 bases are a match to TRBD1. The CDR3 sequence is 15 residues long. With 2 bases clipped from V and 8 bases from J, the junction kept 8 bases outside the gene matches. Germline CDR1 is MGHRA and CDR2 is YSYEKL. The CDR3 spells CASSQPRQGAIGYTF. CDR3 sequence (DNA): TGCGCCAGCAGCCAACCAAGACAGGGGGCAATCGGCTACACCTTC.

As for this clone: With a much larger clone just one base away, this may be a read error. This chain connects TRBV6-1 to TRBJ2-5, with 7 positions matching TRBD1. The J call may be faulty, since TRBJ2-7 better matches the DNA end. Germline CDR1 is MNHNS and CDR2 is SASEGT. The CDR3 covers 13 residues. The CDR3 sequence is CASSPGTAYEQYF. The CDR3 region has the DNA TGTGCCAGCAGCCCCGGGACAGCCTACGAGCAGTACTTC.

This clone was recorded a few times. The chain employs TRBV7-2 and TRBJ1-1; no clear D. CDR1 is SGHTA and CDR2 is FQGNSA in the germline V gene. The CDR3 extends over 15 amino acids. Trimming stripped 1 base from V and 0 bases from J, with 9 bases between. The CDR3 protein is CASSLGKGMNTEAFF. The CDR3 DNA sequence: TGTGCCAGCAGCTTAGGTAAAGGCATGAACACTGAAGCTTTCTTT.

The V call is TRBV7-2, the J call TRBJ2-1; 11 bases map to TRBD2. V was clipped by 3 bases and J by 9 bases; unmatched bases: 7. The V gene's germline CDR1 is SGHTA and CDR2 FQGNSA. The CDR3 is made up of 15 amino acids. CDR3 residues: CASSFTTSGIPEQFF. In nucleotides, the CDR3 is TGTGCCAGCAGCTTTACGACTAGCGGGATCCCTGAGCAGTTCTTC.

The chain employs TRBV11-2 and TRBJ1-5; 7 bases are shared with TRBD1. V lost 4 bases and J lost 1; bases outside the gene matches: 1. This CDR3 region has 14 residues. Germline-derived CDR1 and CDR2 are SGHAT and FQNNGV. CDR3 region: CASSWDSSNQPQHF. The CDR3, as DNA: TGTGCCAGCAGCTGGGACAGCAGCAATCAGCCCCAGCATTTT.

V is TRBV4-3 and J is TRBJ2-1, with D unclear. This CDR3 is built from 14 residues. V was trimmed by 5 bases and J by 1 base, leaving 9 bases between them. Germline loops: CDR1 LGHNA, CDR2 YSLEER. The CDR3 protein is CASSFRASYNEQFF. The CDR3, as DNA: TGCGCCAGCAGCTTCCGGGCTTCCTACAATGAGCAGTTCTTC.

This clone occurred a few times. The J gene is TRBJ2-1, the V gene TRBV29-1; no firm D call. Germline CDR1 is SQVTM and CDR2 is ANQGSEA. Trimming took off 3 bases at V and 4 bases at J, with 7 bases between the two ends. The CDR3 is 12 residues long. The CDR3 loop reads CSVDIEYNEQFF. CDR3 nucleotides: TGCAGCGTTGATATAGAGTACAATGAGCAGTTCTTC.

In its sample, this clone was seen many times. This chain joins TRBV2 and TRBJ2-7; 7 bases are shared with TRBD2. CDR1 and CDR2 (germline): SNHLY, FYNNEI. The V and J ends lost 7 bases and 6 bases, in that order; junction bases with no gene match: 6. The CDR3 sequence is 12 residues long. As DNA, the CDR3 is TGTGCCAGCATGCGACTAGCAAGCGAGCAGTACTTC. Amino acids: CASMRLASEQYF.

This rearrangement joins TRBV25-1 to TRBJ2-7; unclear D gene. The CDR3 contains 15 residues. The V and J ends lost 6 bases and 1 base respectively, with 16 bases between them. Germline V CDR1 and CDR2: MGHDK, SYGVNS. CDR3: CASSPVFGLSYEQYF. The CDR3 DNA is TGTGCCAGCAGCCCGGTGTTCGGTTTATCCTACGAGCAGTACTTC.

In its sample, this clone was seen a few times. The chain uses TRBV2 and TRBJ2-5; 8 nucleotides agree with TRBD2. The CDR3 length is 15 residues. Germline CDR1 and CDR2: SNHLY and FYNNEI. With 6 bases clipped from V and 7 bases from J, the junction kept 13 bases outside the gene matches. The CDR3 coding sequence is TGTGCCAGCAGACCCCCGGGACCCGGGAGGGTGACCCAGTACTTC. This gives the protein CASRPPGPGRVTQYF.

The chain carries TRBV6-5 and TRBJ2-2; D unresolved. Trimming took 6 bases from V and 1 from J, leaving 9 bases between them. The CDR3 is 14 residues long. Looked up from germline, CDR1 is MNHEY and CDR2 is SVGAGI. The CDR3 here is CASRKAGNTGELFF. The DNA of the CDR3 is TGTGCCAGCAGGAAAGCAGGGAACACCGGGGAGCTGTTTTTT.

This clone was counted only a few times. The chain is built from TRBV18 and TRBJ2-7, with 7 positions matching TRBD1. In germline, CDR1 is KGHSH, CDR2 LQKENI. This CDR3 spans 12 amino acids. The J segment lost 3 bases and the V segment lost 5 bases, leaving 1 base of the junction unmatched. The CDR3 protein is CASSGTDYEQYF. For the CDR3, the DNA is TGTGCCAGCTCAGGGACAGACTACGAGCAGTACTTC.

The chain carries TRBV7-3 and TRBJ2-1, with 10 bases matching TRBD2. The V segment lost 5 bases and the J segment 6 bases; nucleotides outside the gene matches: 10. CDR3 length: 16 amino acids. Germline V gene data show CDR1 as SGHTA and CDR2 as FQGTGA. The CDR3 is CASSPAGLASTNEQFF. CDR3 sequence (DNA): TGTGCCAGCAGCCCGGCGGGACTAGCGTCAACCAATGAGCAGTTCTTC. Combining the CDR3 with reference TRBV7-3 and TRBJ2-1 gives the whole variable domain GAGVSQTPSNKVTEKGKYVELRCDPISGHTALYWYRQSLGQGPEFLIYFQGTGAADDSGLPNDRFFAVRPEGSVSTLKIQRTERGDSAVYLCASSPAGLASTNEQFFGPGTRLTVL.